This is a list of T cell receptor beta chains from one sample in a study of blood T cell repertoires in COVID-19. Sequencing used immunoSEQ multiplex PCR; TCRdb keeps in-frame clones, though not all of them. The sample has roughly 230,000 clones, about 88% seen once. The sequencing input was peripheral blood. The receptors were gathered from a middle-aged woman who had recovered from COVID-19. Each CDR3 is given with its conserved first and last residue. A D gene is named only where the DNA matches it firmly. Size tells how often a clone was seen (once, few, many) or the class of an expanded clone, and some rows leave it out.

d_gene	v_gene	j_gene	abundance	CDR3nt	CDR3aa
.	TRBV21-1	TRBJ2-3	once	.	CASSKVGSGTKGTQYF
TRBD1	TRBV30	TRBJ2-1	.	TGTGCCTGGAGTTCCGGGACAGGGCCTTATGAGCAGTTCTTC	CAWSSGTGPYEQFF
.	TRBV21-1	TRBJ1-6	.	TGTGCCAGCAGCAATCGAGGGAGAAATTCACCCCTCCACTTT	CASSNRGRNSPLHF
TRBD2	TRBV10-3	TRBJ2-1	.	TGTGCCATCGGGGCAAGCGGGATTGCCCAGGGTGAGCAGTTCTTC	CAIGASGIAQGEQFF
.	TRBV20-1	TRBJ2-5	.	TGCAGTGCTAACATACAAGAGACCCAGTACTTC	CSANIQETQYF
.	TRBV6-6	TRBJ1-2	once	TGTGCCAGCAGGGAGCTTCGGGACACCACTTACTATGGCTACACCTTC	CASRELRDTTYYGYTF
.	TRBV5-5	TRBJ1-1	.	TGTGCCAGCAGCTTGGGGGGCGCGCGGCCTGAAGCTTTCTTT	CASSLGGARPEAFF
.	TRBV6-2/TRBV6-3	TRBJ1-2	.	TGTGCCAGCAGTAAGACGGGTTATGGCTACACCTTC	CASSKTGYGYTF
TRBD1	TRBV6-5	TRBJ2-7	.	TGTGCCAGCAGTCGACAGGGGTACGAGCAGTACTTC	CASSRQGYEQYF
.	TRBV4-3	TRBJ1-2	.	TGCGCCAGCAGCCACTCCACAGGGTCTGAAGGCTACACCTTC	CASSHSTGSEGYTF
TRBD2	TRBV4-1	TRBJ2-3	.	TGCGCCAGCAGCCTAGGCCAAGGGGGACTAGCGGGAGCATGGGATACGCAGTATTTT	CASSLGQGGLAGAWDTQYF
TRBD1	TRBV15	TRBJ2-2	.	TGTGCCACCAGCAGTCAACAGGGGAAGAAGGGCACCGGGGAGCTGTTTTTT	CATSSQQGKKGTGELFF
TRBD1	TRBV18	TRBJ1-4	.	TGTGCCAGCTCCCACGGGGACAGGCGGGAAAAACTGTTTTTT	CASSHGDRREKLFF
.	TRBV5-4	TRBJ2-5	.	TGTGCCAGCAGCTTCACTGGGGGGAAGGGGGAGACCCAGTACTTC	CASSFTGGKGETQYF
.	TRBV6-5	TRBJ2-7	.	TGTGCCAGCAGTTATCTAGCGCCTGAGAGTGAGCAGTACTTC	CASSYLAPESEQYF
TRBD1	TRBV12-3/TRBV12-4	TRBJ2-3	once	TGTGCCAGCAGTTTAACCAGGGGGGATACGCAGTATTTT	CASSLTRGDTQYF
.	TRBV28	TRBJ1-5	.	TGTGCCAGCAGTTTGACAGTTAGCAATCAGCCCCAGCATTTT	CASSLTVSNQPQHF
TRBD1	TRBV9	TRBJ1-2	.	TGTGCCAGCAGCGAAGGGCCGGGACAGGGCCACTCTGGCTACACCTTC	CASSEGPGQGHSGYTF
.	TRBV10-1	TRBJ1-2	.	TGCGCCAGCAGTGAGGCAGGGGCGTTCCGATATGGCTACACCTTC	CASSEAGAFRYGYTF
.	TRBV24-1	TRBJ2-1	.	TGTGCCACCAGTGGTTGGGAAGGGGTCGATGAGCAGTTCTTC	CATSGWEGVDEQFF
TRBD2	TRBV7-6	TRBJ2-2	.	TGTGCCAGCAGCTTCGCGGGGGGGAGCAACGGGGAGCTGTTTTTT	CASSFAGGSNGELFF
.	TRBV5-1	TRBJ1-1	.	TGCGCCAGCAGCTTGGACTCAACCGCTGAAGCTTTCTTT	CASSLDSTAEAFF
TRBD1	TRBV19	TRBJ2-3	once	TGTGCCAGTAGTATTAGACAGGGGCGGGATACGCAGTATTTT	CASSIRQGRDTQYF
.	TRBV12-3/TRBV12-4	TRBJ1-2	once	TGTGCCAGCATAAGGCGGGGTAGTGTTGGCTACACCTTC	CASIRRGSVGYTF
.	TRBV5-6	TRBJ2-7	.	TGTGCCAGCAGCTCTGGACAGCCATCTGGGGAGCAGTACTTC	CASSSGQPSGEQYF
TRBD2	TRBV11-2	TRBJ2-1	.	TGTGCCAGCAGCGCGACTAGCGGGGGGTTCAGTGAGCAGTTCTTC	CASSATSGGFSEQFF
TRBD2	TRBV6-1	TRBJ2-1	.	TGTGCCAGCAGTGAAGCGCTAGCGGGAGGTCGGAGTGAGCAGTTCTTC	CASSEALAGGRSEQFF
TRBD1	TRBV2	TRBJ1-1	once	TGTGCCAGCAGAGAAATCAGGGGGCACACTGAAGCTTTCTTT	CASREIRGHTEAFF
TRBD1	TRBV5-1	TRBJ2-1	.	TGCGCCAGCAGCTTGGAAGGACAGGGATGGGGTAATGAGCAGTTCTTC	CASSLEGQGWGNEQFF
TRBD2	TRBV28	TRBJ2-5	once	TGTGCCAGCAGTTTATGGGGACTATACCAAGAGACCCAGTACTTC	CASSLWGLYQETQYF
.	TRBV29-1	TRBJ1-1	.	TGCAGCGCCGGGCGGGGAACTGAAGCTTTCTTT	CSAGRGTEAFF
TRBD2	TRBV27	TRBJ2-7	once	TGTGCCAGCAGTTTATCGGGAGCGGGGGGGTTTATACACGAGCAGTACTTC	CASSLSGAGGFIHEQYF
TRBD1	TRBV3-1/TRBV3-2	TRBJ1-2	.	TGTGCCAGCAGCCAGAAGACAGGGGACAGCCGTGGCTACACCTTC	CASSQKTGDSRGYTF
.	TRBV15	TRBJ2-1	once	TGTGCCACCAGCAGAGGACTGCGTGAGCAGTTCTTC	CATSRGLREQFF
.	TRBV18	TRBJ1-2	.	TGTGCCAGCTCACCATGGAGGGGAGATGGCTACACCTTC	CASSPWRGDGYTF